A single sample is the source of the 20 T cell receptor beta chains below, sequenced in a study of beta chain features in type 1 diabetes. Study-wide results and caveats: TCRB CDR3 length was moderately but significantly reduced in all four CD4+ subsets of Type 1 diabetes patients.

What was sequenced were expressed TCRB transcripts, since all of the isolated RNA had been reverse transcribed. Clones were sequenced by immunoSEQ multiplex PCR, and TCRdb holds only the in-frame ones, with some missing. The sample has about 340,000 clones, roughly 8.8% seen once. Antigens for these TCRs are unknown. Sequencing input: central memory CD4+ T cells from blood. The receptors were sampled from a man aged 30 to 39 with type 1 diabetes.

The chain is built from TRBV30 and TRBJ1-6; TRBD1 matches at 8 bases. Germline loops: CDR1 GTSNPN, CDR2 SVGIG (reference sequence). The CDR3 contains 16 residues. The trim removed 3 bases at V and 2 bases at J, leaving 6 bases unmatched. CDR3 bases: TGTGCCTGGAGGGCCCCGGGACAGGCCTATAATTCACCCCTCCACTTT. It translates to CAWRAPGQAYNSPLHF.

The V and J genes are TRBV28 and TRBJ1-6; D gene ambiguous. Germline V gene data show CDR1 as MDHEN and CDR2 as SYDVKM. The CDR3 consists of 16 residues. Between the trimmed V and J ends, which lost 5 bases and 7 bases, there was a span of 18 bases. The CDR3 coding sequence is TGTGCCAGCAGTACGATGGGCGGTTTAGGGAATTCACCCCTCCACTTT. Its protein product is CASSTMGGLGNSPLHF.

This clone showed up just a few times. The chain carries TRBV4-3 and TRBJ2-3; TRBD2 aligns across 9 bases. CDR3 length equals 16 residues. Unmatched junction bases numbered 7, after V lost 4 bases and J lost 2 bases. Germline V gene sequence: CDR1 LGHNA, CDR2 YSLEER. The CDR3 DNA is TGCGCCAGCAGCCTGGGACTAGCAACCGCCACAGATACGCAGTATTTT. Protein sequence: CASSLGLATATDTQYF.

Only a few counts were recorded for this clone. The chain carries TRBV30 and TRBJ2-2; no firm D call. The germline V gene encodes CDR1 GTSNPN and CDR2 SVGIG (reference sequence). The CDR3 is made up of 12 amino acids. The V end lost 8 bases, the J end lost 6 bases, and 13 bases lay between the germline ends. The CDR3 DNA is TGTGCCCGGAACGTTGTATCCGGGGAGCTGTTTTTT. This sequence encodes CARNVVSGELFF.

There are many counts of this clone. V and J are TRBV11-3 and TRBJ2-3; D is undetermined. Germline V lookup: CDR1 SGHNT, CDR2 YENEEA. V was trimmed by 3 bases and J by 3 bases, leaving 7 bases between them. The CDR3 contains 13 residues. The CDR3 coding sequence is TGTGCCAGCAGCTTTGGGCATACAGATACGCAGTATTTT. Protein: CASSFGHTDTQYF.

CDR3 coding DNA: TGTGCCAGCCACCTCCGGGCTTCGGAGTATTTT. It encodes CASHLRASEYF. The gene calls are TRBV19 and TRBJ2-3; D gene uncertain. Germline V gene sequence: CDR1 LNHDA, CDR2 SQIVND (reference sequence). The CDR3 is 11 residues long. Trimming pared 9 bases from V and 13 bases from J, leaving 17 bases between.

The rearrangement joins TRBV12-5 to TRBJ2-3; 12 bases agree with TRBD2. Germline assignment: CDR1 LGHNT and CDR2 FRNRAP. J gave up 6 bases and V 6 bases, and 7 bases lay outside the gene matches. The CDR3 length is 15 residues. The CDR3 coding sequence is TGTGCTAGTGGCCTAGGACTAGCGGGGACGGATACGCAGTATTTT. Translating gives CASGLGLAGTDTQYF.

This clone was picked up a small number of times. The chain carries TRBV9 and TRBJ2-1, with D possibly TRBD2 on 6 matching bases. The CDR3 has 14 amino acids. Trimming took off 3 bases at V and 8 bases at J, with 15 bases between the two ends. Germline V gene lookup returns CDR1 SGDLS and CDR2 YYNGEE. The CDR3 nucleotides read TGTGCCAGCAGCGCCCGGGACTTCCTTCATGAGCAGTTCTTC. This gives the protein CASSARDFLHEQFF.

V is TRBV11-3 and J is TRBJ2-3; D not certain. There are 15 residues in the CDR3. Trimming pared 1 base from V and 0 bases from J, leaving 8 bases between. Germline assignment: CDR1 SGHNT and CDR2 YENEEA. The CDR3 region has the DNA TGTGCCAGCAGCTTAGCTTTGGTTAGCACAGATACGCAGTATTTT. This translates into CASSLALVSTDTQYF.

J is TRBJ1-1 and V is TRBV9; D unclear. Germline lookup yields CDR1 SGDLS and CDR2 YYNGEE. There are 13 residues in the CDR3. V gave up 0 bases and J gave up 4 bases, with 7 bases separating them. CDR3 nucleotides: TGTGCCAGCAGCGTAGCCGGGCGCACTGAAGCTTTCTTT. Protein product: CASSVAGRTEAFF.

Written as DNA, the CDR3 is TGTGCCAGCAGCTTAGACCAGGGTGGGTACGAGCAGTACTTC. It codes for CASSLDQGGYEQYF. The chain has TRBV7-9 and TRBJ2-7, with D possibly being TRBD1 (5 bases). The CDR3 has 14 amino acids. V gave up 1 base and J gave up 4 bases, with 11 bases separating them. The V gene's germline CDR1 is SEHNR and CDR2 FQNEAQ (reference sequence).

This clone was detected only a few times. At one end, the junction sequence differs from germline, possibly due to a read error. This sequence joins TRBV2 and TRBJ1-3; TRBD1 aligns across 7 bases. CDR1 is SNHLY, CDR2 FYNNEI, per germline. The CDR3 spans 12 residues. As DNA, the CDR3 is TGTGCCAGCAGTGAAAACAGGGGAAGCTATGATTTT. This encodes CASSENRGSYDF.

This clone was recorded a few times. This sequence joins TRBV6-5 and TRBJ2-1; 10 nucleotides line up with TRBD2. In germline, CDR1 is MNHEY, CDR2 SVGAGI. The CDR3 consists of 15 residues. The V gene end was trimmed by 6 bases and the J gene end by 7 bases; junction bases not matched to a gene: 9. The CDR3 region is CASSLYSGGSNEQFF. In DNA form, the CDR3 reads TGTGCCAGCAGCCTCTATAGCGGGGGGTCGAATGAGCAGTTCTTC.

This chain joins TRBV6-5 and TRBJ2-3; TRBD2 might be the D (6 bases). The CDR3 has 14 residues. Germline CDR1 and CDR2: MNHEY and SVGAGI. V lost 7 bases and J 6 bases, leaving 17 bases between the germline ends. CDR3 residues: CASKTSTVTDTQYF. For the CDR3, the DNA is TGTGCCAGCAAGACTAGTACCGTAACGGATACGCAGTATTTT.

There are a few counts of this clone. The rearrangement links TRBV19 to TRBJ2-7; TRBD2 matches at 9 bases. CDR1 LNHDA and CDR2 SQIVND come from the germline V gene (reference sequence). This CDR3 spans 13 amino acids. V was pared by 4 bases and J by 7 bases, with 5 bases of the junction left unmatched. CDR3 DNA: TGTGCCAGTAGTACCATCGGACTAGCGGAGCAGTACTTC. As protein: CASSTIGLAEQYF.

Only a few counts were recorded for this clone. The chain couples TRBV6-5 to TRBJ2-1; 13 bases agree with TRBD2. The CDR3 consists of 15 residues. The germline CDR1 and CDR2 sequences are MNHEY and SVGAGI. After removal of 7 bases from V and 4 bases from J, the junction contained 4 bases not matched to a gene. This CDR3 reads CASTRLAGGYNEQFF. The CDR3 DNA follows: TGTGCCAGCACCCGACTAGCGGGGGGTTACAATGAGCAGTTCTTC.

V is TRBV7-2 and J is TRBJ2-2; D call uncertain. Between the trimmed V and J ends, which lost 5 bases and 2 bases, there was a span of 21 bases. The CDR3 sequence is 18 residues long. Looked up from germline, CDR1 is SGHTA and CDR2 is FQGNSA. CDR3 region: CASSPIQDVRVNTGELFF. DNA for the CDR3: TGTGCCAGCAGCCCCATTCAGGACGTACGTGTAAACACCGGGGAGCTGTTTTTT. The full variable domain, completed using reference TRBV7-2 and TRBJ2-2, is GAGVSQSPSNKVTEKGKDVELRCDPISGHTALYWYRQSLGQGLEFLIYFQGNSAPDKSGLPSDRFSAERTGGSVSTLTIQRTQQEDSAVYLCASSPIQDVRVNTGELFFGEGSRLTVL.

This clone was picked up many times. The CDR3 loop is CAISDGGGTEAFF. The DNA for the CDR3 is TGTGCCATCAGTGACGGCGGGGGCACTGAAGCTTTCTTT. The J gene is TRBJ1-1, the V gene TRBV10-3, with D perhaps TRBD1 (5 bases). Looked up from germline, CDR1 is ENHRY and CDR2 is SYGVKD. V lost 3 bases, J lost 4 bases, and 9 bases lay in between. This CDR3 spans 13 amino acids.

J is TRBJ1-1 and V is TRBV2; 9 nucleotides line up with TRBD1. V dropped 11 bases and J dropped 0; count of bases not matched to a gene: 7. The length of the CDR3 is 14 residues. The germline V gene has CDR1 SNHLY and CDR2 FYNNEI. CDR3: CACIRTGVNTEAFF. CDR3 DNA: TGTGCCTGCATCCGGACAGGGGTGAACACTGAAGCTTTCTTT.

The CDR3 DNA reads TGCAGCGGGCTGGGTTCTGGAAACACCATATATTTT. Encoded protein: CSGLGSGNTIYF. This sequence joins TRBV29-1 and TRBJ1-3, with unresolved D. The ends were cut back, 7 bases at V and 1 base at J, with 8 bases in the middle. The germline gives CDR1 SQVTM, CDR2 ANQGSEA. The CDR3 spans 12 residues. Supplemented by reference TRBV29-1 and TRBJ1-3, the full variable domain reads SAVISQKPSRDICQRGTSLTIQCQVDSQVTMMFWYRQQPGQSLTLIATANQGSEATYESGFVIDKFPISRPNLTFSTLTVSNMSPEDSSIYLCSGLGSGNTIYFGEGSWLTVV.